The 16 T cell receptor beta chains in this list originate from one sample, sequenced in a study of OX40 agonist ivuxolimab in advanced cancers. The repertoire was sequenced with immunoSEQ multiplex PCR; TCRdb's copy has only in-frame clones and lacks some. This sample has around 60,000 clones, with 65% to 85% found just once. The input for sequencing was CD4+ or CD8+ T cells sorted from blood, taken in a trial of the OX40 agonist ivuxolimab. The source is an adult with an advanced solid tumor such as melanoma, head and neck, liver or kidney cancer.

In its sample, this clone was seen a few times. The chain has TRBV7-9 and TRBJ2-3; tentatively, D is TRBD1 (7 bases). CDR3 length: 15 amino acids. Trimming pared 5 bases from V and 3 bases from J, leaving 15 bases between. CDR1 is SEHNR, CDR2 FQNEAQ, per germline (reference sequence). Here the CDR3 DNA reads TGTGCCAGCAGCGCGGGACAGCCTGGAACAGATACGCAGTATTTT. Amino acid sequence: CASSAGQPGTDTQYF. The full variable domain, completed using reference TRBV7-9 and TRBJ2-3, is DTGVSQNPRHKITKRGQNVTFRCDPISEHNRLYWYRQTLGQGPEFLTYFQNEAQLEKSRLLSDRFSAERPKGSFSTLEIQRTEQGDSAMYLCASSAGQPGTDTQYFGPGTRLTVL.

In nucleotides, the CDR3 is TGTGCCAGCAGCTTAGGGCCTGAAGCTTTCTTT. This gives the protein CASSLGPEAFF. The chain carries TRBV11-1 and TRBJ1-1, with D uncertain. The CDR3 spans 11 residues. Germline CDR1 SGHAT, CDR2 FQDESV (reference sequence). V dropped 1 base and J dropped 6 bases, with 3 bases sitting between them.

The chain carries TRBV5-1 and TRBJ2-7; 7 bases line up with TRBD1. In germline, CDR1 is SGHRS, CDR2 YFSETQ. With V trimmed by 0 bases and J by 2 bases, 2 bases remained unmatched. The CDR3 runs to 14 residues. CDR3 in DNA: TGCGCCAGCAGCTTGGCTGGGACAGCCTACGAGCAGTACTTC. This translates into CASSLAGTAYEQYF.

This clone was detected only a few times. V and J are TRBV5-1 and TRBJ1-5, with D perhaps matching TRBD1 (6 bases). Germline V lookup: CDR1 SGHRS, CDR2 YFSETQ. This CDR3 contains 16 residues. V lost 4 bases, J lost 3 bases, and 17 bases lay in between. The CDR3 DNA reads TGCGCCAGCAGCGAATCGCCCCAGGGGACCAATCAGCCCCAGCATTTT. Its translation is CASSESPQGTNQPQHF.

The chain couples TRBV27 to TRBJ2-2; D is unresolved. Germline loops: CDR1 MNHEY, CDR2 SMNVEV (reference sequence). CDR3 size: 13 residues. V lost 2 bases and J 2 bases, leaving 3 bases between the germline ends. CDR3 residues: CASSLGNTGELFF. As DNA, the CDR3 is TGTGCCAGCAGTTTAGGCAACACCGGGGAGCTGTTTTTT.

The chain combines TRBV6-5 with TRBJ1-1; tentative D call: TRBD1 (6 bases). Germline V gives CDR1 MNHEY, CDR2 SVGAGI. Trimming shortened V by 2 bases and J by 1 base, and 8 bases separated the two germline ends. The CDR3 has 14 residues. CDR3 sequence: CASSYRGENTEAFF. CDR3 in DNA: TGTGCCAGCAGTTACAGGGGGGAGAACACTGAAGCTTTCTTT.

The rearrangement uses TRBV11-2 and TRBJ2-2; the D gene could be TRBD1 or TRBD2 (6 bases each). This CDR3 region has 15 residues. Trimming took off 5 bases at V and 0 bases at J, with 10 bases between the two ends. The germline CDR1 and CDR2 sequences are SGHAT and FQNNGV. The CDR3 region has the DNA TGTGCCAGCAGCCAAAGGGGGGCGAACACCGGGGAGCTGTTTTTT. Translated: CASSQRGANTGELFF.

The chain uses TRBV7-2 and TRBJ2-3; D gene unclear. The CDR3 runs to 14 residues. Germline V gives CDR1 SGHTA, CDR2 FQGNSA. Trimming shortened V by 1 base and J by 1 base, and 6 bases separated the two germline ends. The DNA for the CDR3 is TGTGCCAGCAGCTTAGAAGGCCGCACAGATACGCAGTATTTT. Protein sequence: CASSLEGRTDTQYF. The complete variable domain, with remaining parts taken from reference TRBV7-2 and TRBJ2-3, reads GAGVSQSPSNKVTEKGKDVELRCDPISGHTALYWYRQSLGQGLEFLIYFQGNSAPDKSGLPSDRFSAERTGGSVSTLTIQRTQQEDSAVYLCASSLEGRTDTQYFGPGTRLTVL.

The sample holds one count of this clone. V gene TRBV5-1 combines with J gene TRBJ2-1; 8 bases line up with TRBD2. Looked up from germline, CDR1 is SGHRS and CDR2 is YFSETQ. The CDR3 runs to 14 residues. Trimming removed 4 bases from V and 9 bases from J; junction bases left unmatched: 9. The CDR3 sequence: CASSVAAGEAEQFF. Written as DNA, the CDR3 is TGCGCCAGCAGCGTCGCAGCGGGAGAGGCTGAGCAGTTCTTC. The whole variable domain, filled in from reference TRBV5-1 and TRBJ2-1, reads KAGVTQTPRYLIKTRGQQVTLSCSPISGHRSVSWYQQTPGQGLQFLFEYFSETQRNKGNFPGRFSGRQFSNSRSEMNVSTLELGDSALYLCASSVAAGEAEQFFGPGTRLTVL.

The rearrangement uses TRBV5-5 and TRBJ2-3; possibly TRBD1 or TRBD2 for D (5 bases each). V lost 4 bases and J 3 bases, leaving 12 bases between the germline ends. There are 14 residues in the CDR3. Per the germline V gene, CDR1 is SGHKS and CDR2 is YYEKEE (reference sequence). Written as DNA, the CDR3 is TGTGCCAGCAGCCTGAGGGACCTAACAGATACGCAGTATTTT. Translation gives CASSLRDLTDTQYF. Looking up the rest from reference TRBV5-5 and TRBJ2-3 gives the full variable domain: DAGVTQSPTHLIKTRGQQVTLRCSPISGHKSVSWYQQVLGQGPQFIFQYYEKEERGRGNFPDRFSARQFPNYSSELNVNALLLGDSALYLCASSLRDLTDTQYFGPGTRLTVL.

The chain couples TRBV2 to TRBJ2-5, with 8 positions matching TRBD1. Trimming removed 3 bases from V and 5 bases from J; junction bases left unmatched: 8. CDR1 and CDR2 from the germline V gene are SNHLY and FYNNEI. The CDR3 consists of 15 residues. CDR3 sequence reads: CASSDWDRILETQYF. Written as DNA, the CDR3 is TGTGCCAGCAGTGATTGGGACAGGATTTTGGAGACCCAGTACTTC.

V usage is TRBV29-1 and J usage is TRBJ1-2; 7 bases are shared with TRBD1. V lost 0 bases, J lost 5 bases, and 6 bases stayed unmatched. The CDR3 runs 14 residues. Germline V gene data show CDR1 as SQVTM and CDR2 as ANQGSEA. The CDR3: CSVEDRGQPYGYTF. The CDR3 DNA is TGCAGCGTTGAAGATCGGGGACAGCCTTATGGCTACACCTTC.

This clone was recorded only once. The rearrangement links TRBV6-6 to TRBJ2-7; D may be TRBD2 (5 bases). From germline, CDR1 is MNHNY and CDR2 SVGAGI (reference sequence). The CDR3 runs 11 residues. V lost 10 bases and J lost 6, with 13 bases in between. The CDR3 bases are TGTGCCACAAAGGGAGCTGGCGAGCAGTACTTC. The encoded protein is CATKGAGEQYF.

The chain carries TRBV6-6 and TRBJ2-7, with 7 bases aligning to TRBD2. Germline CDR1 reads MNHNY; CDR2 reads SVGAGI (reference sequence). The CDR3 covers 14 residues. V trimming: 2 bases; J trimming: 2 bases; junction bases outside the gene matches: 3. CDR3 DNA: TGTGCCAGCAGTTACGAGGGAGGGACCTACGAGCAGTACGTC. Its translation is CASSYEGGTYEQYV.

The chain employs TRBV15 and TRBJ2-2, with 11 bases that match TRBD1. This CDR3 is built from 18 residues. The junction had 10 bases not matched to a gene; V was cut back by 3 bases and J by 4 bases. Germline V lookup: CDR1 LNHNV, CDR2 YYDKDF (reference sequence). As DNA, the CDR3 is TGTGCCACCAGCAGGGACAGGGGGCGGCTGGGGGGCACCGGGGAGCTGTTTTTT. The encoded protein is CATSRDRGRLGGTGELFF.

The chain carries TRBV7-3 and TRBJ2-1; 12 bases line up with TRBD2. J was trimmed by 7 bases and V by 5 bases; bases with no gene match: 6. CDR3 length equals 15 residues. In germline, CDR1 is SGHTA, CDR2 FQGTGA. This CDR3 reads CASSVLAGGRNEQFF. The CDR3 DNA reads TGTGCCAGCAGCGTACTAGCGGGAGGACGGAATGAGCAGTTCTTC.